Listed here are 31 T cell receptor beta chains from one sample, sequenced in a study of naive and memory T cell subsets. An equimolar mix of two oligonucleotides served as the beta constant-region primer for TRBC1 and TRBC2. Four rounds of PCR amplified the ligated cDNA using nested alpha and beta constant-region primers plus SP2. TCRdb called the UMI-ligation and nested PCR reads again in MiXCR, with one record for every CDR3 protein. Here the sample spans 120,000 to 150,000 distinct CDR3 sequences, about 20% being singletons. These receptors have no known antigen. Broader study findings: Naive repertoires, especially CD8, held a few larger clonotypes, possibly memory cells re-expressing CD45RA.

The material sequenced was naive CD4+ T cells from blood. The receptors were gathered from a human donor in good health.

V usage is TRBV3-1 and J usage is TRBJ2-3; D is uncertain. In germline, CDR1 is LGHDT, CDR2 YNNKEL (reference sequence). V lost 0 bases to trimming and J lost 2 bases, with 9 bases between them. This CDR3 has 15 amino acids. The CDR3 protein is CASSQDPRSTDTQYF. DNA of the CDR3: TGTGCCAGCAGCCAAGATCCCAGGTCCACAGATACGCAGTATTTT.

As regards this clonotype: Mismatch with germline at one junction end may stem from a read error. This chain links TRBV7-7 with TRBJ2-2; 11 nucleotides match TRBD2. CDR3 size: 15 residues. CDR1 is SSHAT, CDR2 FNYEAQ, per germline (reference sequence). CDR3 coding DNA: TGTGCTAGCAGCCTCATAGCGGGAGGGATCGGGGAGCTGTTTTTT. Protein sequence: CASSLIAGGIGELFF. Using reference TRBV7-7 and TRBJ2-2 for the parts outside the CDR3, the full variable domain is GAGVSQSPRYKVTKRGQDVTLRCDPISSHATLYWYQQALGQGPEFLTYFNYEAQPDKSGLPSDRFSAERPEGSISTLTIQRTEQRDSAMYRCASSLIAGGIGELFFGEGSRLTVL.

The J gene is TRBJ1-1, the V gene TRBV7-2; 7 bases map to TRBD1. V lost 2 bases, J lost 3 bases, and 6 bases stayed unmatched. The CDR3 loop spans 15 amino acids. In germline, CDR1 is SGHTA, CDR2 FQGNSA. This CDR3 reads CASSLYAGGYTEAFF. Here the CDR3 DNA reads TGTGCCAGCAGCTTATATGCAGGGGGATACACTGAAGCTTTCTTT.

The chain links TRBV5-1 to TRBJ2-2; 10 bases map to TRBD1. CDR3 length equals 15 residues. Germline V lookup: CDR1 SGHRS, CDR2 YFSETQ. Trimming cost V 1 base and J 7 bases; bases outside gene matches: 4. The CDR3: CASSLKGQGYGELFF. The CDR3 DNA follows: TGCGCCAGCAGCTTGAAGGGACAGGGGTACGGGGAGCTGTTTTTT.

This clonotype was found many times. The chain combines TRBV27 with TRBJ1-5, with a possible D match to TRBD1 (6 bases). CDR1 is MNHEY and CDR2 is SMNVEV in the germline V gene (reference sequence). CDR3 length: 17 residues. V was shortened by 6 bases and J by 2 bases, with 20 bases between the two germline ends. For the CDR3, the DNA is TGTGCCAGCAGATCGATCAGGGGAGGAGTGGGCAATCAGCCCCAGCATTTT. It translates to CASRSIRGGVGNQPQHF.

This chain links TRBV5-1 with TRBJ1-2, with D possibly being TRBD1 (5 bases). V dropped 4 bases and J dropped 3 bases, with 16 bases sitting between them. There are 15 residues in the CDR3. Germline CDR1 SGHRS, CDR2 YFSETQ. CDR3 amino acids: CASSHLTGLDYGYTF. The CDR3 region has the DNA TGCGCCAGCAGCCACCTAACAGGTCTGGACTATGGCTACACCTTC.

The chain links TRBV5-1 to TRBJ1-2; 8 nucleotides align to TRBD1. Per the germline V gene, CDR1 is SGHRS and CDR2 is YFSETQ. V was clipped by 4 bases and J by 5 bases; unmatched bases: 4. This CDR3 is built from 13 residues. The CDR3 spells CASSTGTGYGYTF. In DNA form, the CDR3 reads TGCGCCAGCAGCACCGGGACAGGTTATGGCTACACCTTC.

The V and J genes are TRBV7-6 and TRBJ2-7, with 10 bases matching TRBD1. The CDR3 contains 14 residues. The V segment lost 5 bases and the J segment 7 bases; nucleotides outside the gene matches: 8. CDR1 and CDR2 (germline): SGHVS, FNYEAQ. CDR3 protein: CASSRDRGSREQYF. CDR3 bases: TGTGCCAGCAGCCGGGACAGGGGATCAAGGGAGCAGTACTTC. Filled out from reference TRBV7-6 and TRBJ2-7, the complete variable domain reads GAGVSQSPRYKVTKRGQDVALRCDPISGHVSLYWYRQALGQGPEFLTYFNYEAQQDKSGLPNDRFSAERPEGSISTLTIQRTEQRDSAMYRCASSRDRGSREQYFGPGTRLTVT.

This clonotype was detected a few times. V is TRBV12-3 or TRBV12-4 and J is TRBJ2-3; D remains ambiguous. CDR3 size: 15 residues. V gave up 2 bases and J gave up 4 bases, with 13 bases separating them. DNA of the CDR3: TGTGCCAGCAGTTTAAGACGGCGCCCATCAGATACGCAGTATTTT. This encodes CASSLRRRPSDTQYF.

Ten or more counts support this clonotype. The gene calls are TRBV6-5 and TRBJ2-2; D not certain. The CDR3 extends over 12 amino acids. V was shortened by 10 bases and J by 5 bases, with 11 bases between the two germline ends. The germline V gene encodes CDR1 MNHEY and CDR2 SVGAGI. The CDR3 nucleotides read TGTGCCACCATGGGTGGGACCGGGGAGCTGTTTTTT. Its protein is CATMGGTGELFF.

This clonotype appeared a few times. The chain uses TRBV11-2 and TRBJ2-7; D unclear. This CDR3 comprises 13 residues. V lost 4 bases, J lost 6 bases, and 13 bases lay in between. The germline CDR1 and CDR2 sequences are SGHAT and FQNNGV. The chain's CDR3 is CASSSLGPAEQYF. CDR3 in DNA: TGTGCCAGCAGCTCGCTAGGGCCGGCCGAGCAGTACTTC.

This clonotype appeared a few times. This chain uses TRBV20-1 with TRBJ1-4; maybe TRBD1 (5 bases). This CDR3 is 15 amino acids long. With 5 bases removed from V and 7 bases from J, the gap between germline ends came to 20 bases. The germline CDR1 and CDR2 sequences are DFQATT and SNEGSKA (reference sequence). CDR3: CSALPGWMSGEKLFF. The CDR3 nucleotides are TGCAGTGCTCTACCAGGGTGGATGTCCGGTGAAAAACTGTTTTTT.

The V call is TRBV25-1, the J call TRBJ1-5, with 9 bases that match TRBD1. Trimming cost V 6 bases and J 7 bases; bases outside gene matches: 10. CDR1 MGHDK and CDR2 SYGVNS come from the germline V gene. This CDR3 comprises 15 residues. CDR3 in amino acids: CASRQRTGDRQPQHF. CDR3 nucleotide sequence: TGTGCCAGCAGGCAGAGGACAGGGGACCGGCAGCCCCAGCATTTT.

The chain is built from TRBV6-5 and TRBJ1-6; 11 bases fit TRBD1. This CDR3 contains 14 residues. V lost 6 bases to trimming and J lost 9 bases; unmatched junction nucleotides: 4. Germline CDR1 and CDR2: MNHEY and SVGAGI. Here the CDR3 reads CASRGQGVISPLHF. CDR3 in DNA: TGTGCCAGCAGGGGACAGGGGGTAATTTCACCCCTCCACTTT.

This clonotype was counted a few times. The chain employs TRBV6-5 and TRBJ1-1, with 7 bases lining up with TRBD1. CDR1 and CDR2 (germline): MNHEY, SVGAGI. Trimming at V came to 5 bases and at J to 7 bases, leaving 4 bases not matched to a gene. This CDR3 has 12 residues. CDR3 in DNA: TGTGCCAGCAGTACGGACAGGAATGAAGCTTTCTTT. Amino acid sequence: CASSTDRNEAFF.

CDR3 sequence (DNA): TGCAGTGCTAGAGATGTCGCCGGGAGCACAGATACGCAGTATTTT. It codes for CSARDVAGSTDTQYF. The gene calls are TRBV20-1 and TRBJ2-3; D is uncertain. In germline, CDR1 is DFQATT, CDR2 SNEGSKA (reference sequence). The CDR3 is 15 amino acids. V lost 0 bases to trimming and J lost 0 bases, with 10 bases between them.

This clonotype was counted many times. The chain's CDR3 is CSASSSWGTLAKNIQYF. CDR3 sequence (DNA): TGCAGTGCTAGCAGTAGTTGGGGGACACTAGCCAAAAACATTCAGTACTTC. J is TRBJ2-4 and V is TRBV20-1; the D gene is possibly TRBD1 (6 bases). Germline CDR1 is DFQATT and CDR2 is SNEGSKA (reference sequence). Trimming left V 3 bases short and J 0 bases short, with 18 bases between. The CDR3 spans 17 residues.

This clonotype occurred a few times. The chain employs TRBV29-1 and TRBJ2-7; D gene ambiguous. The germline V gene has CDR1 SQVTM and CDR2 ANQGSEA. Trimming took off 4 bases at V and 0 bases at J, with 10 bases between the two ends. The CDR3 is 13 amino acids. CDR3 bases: TGCAGCGTTGTTGACCCGAACTCCTACGAGCAGTACTTC. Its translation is CSVVDPNSYEQYF.

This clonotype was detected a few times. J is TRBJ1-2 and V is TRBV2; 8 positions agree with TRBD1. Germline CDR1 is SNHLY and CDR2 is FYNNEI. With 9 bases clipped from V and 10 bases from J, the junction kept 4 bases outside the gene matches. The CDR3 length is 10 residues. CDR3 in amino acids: CARTGESYTF. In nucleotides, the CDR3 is TGTGCCAGGACAGGGGAGTCCTACACCTTC.

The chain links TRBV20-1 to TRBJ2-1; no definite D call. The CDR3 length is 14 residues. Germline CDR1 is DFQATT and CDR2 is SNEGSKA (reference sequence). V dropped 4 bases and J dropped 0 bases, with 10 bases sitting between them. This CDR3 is CSAKDKYSYNEQFF. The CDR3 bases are TGCAGTGCTAAAGACAAATACTCCTACAATGAGCAGTTCTTC.

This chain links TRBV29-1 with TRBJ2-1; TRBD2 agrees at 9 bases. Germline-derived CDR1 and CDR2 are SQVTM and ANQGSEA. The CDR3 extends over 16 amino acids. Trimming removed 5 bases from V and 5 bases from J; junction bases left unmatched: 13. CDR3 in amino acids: CSVQGGISGRDNEQFF. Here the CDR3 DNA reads TGCAGCGTTCAAGGGGGGATTAGCGGGAGAGACAATGAGCAGTTCTTC.

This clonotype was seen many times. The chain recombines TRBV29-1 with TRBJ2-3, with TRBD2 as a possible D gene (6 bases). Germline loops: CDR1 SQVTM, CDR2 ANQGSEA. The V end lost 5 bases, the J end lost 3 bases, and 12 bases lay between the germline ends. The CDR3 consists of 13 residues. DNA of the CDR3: TGCAGCGTTCGCGGGATCGTAACAGATACGCAGTATTTT. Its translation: CSVRGIVTDTQYF.

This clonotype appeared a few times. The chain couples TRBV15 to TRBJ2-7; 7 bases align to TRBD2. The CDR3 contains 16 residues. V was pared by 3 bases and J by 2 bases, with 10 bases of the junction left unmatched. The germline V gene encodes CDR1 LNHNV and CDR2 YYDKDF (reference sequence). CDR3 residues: CATSRAFPGGTYEQYF. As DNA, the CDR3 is TGTGCCACCAGCAGGGCGTTTCCGGGAGGTACCTACGAGCAGTACTTC. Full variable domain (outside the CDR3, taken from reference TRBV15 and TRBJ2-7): DAMVIQNPRYQVTQFGKPVTLSCSQTLNHNVMYWYQQKSSQAPKLLFHYYDKDFNNEADTPDNFQSRRPNTSFCFLDIRSPGLGDTAMYLCATSRAFPGGTYEQYFGPGTRLTVT.

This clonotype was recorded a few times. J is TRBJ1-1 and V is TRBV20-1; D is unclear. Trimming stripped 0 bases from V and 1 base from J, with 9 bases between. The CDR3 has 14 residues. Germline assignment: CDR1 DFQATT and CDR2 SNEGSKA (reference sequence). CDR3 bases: TGCAGTGCTAGAGATCCGGCAGCGAACACTGAAGCTTTCTTT. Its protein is CSARDPAANTEAFF.

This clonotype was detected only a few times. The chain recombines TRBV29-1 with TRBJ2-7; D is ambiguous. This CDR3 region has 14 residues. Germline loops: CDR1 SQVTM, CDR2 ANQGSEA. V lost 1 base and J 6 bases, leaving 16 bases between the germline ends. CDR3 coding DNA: TGCAGCGTTGAAGCAGGCGGCGCCTCCCTCGAGCAGTACTTC. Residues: CSVEAGGASLEQYF.

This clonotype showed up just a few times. The CDR3 coding sequence is TGTGCCAGCAGCTTTGGGACAGGGGAGATTGGGCAGCCCCAGCATTTT. Translation: CASSFGTGEIGQPQHF. The chain recombines TRBV5-6 with TRBJ1-5; 10 positions match TRBD1. Germline V gene lookup returns CDR1 SGHDT and CDR2 YYEEEE. V lost 2 bases, J lost 7 bases, and 9 bases stayed unmatched. The CDR3 consists of 16 residues.

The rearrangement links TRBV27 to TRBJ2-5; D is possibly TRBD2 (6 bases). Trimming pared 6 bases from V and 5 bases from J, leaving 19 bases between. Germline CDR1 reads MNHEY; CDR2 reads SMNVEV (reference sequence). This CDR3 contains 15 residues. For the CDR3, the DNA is TGTGCCAGCAGCCTTAATACGGGAGTGGGTGAGACCCAGTACTTC. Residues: CASSLNTGVGETQYF.

The CDR3: CAWSVGAGSSTDTQYF. CDR3 sequence (DNA): TGTGCCTGGAGTGTAGGGGCGGGTTCTAGCACAGATACGCAGTATTTT. The J gene is TRBJ2-3, the V gene TRBV30, with D perhaps TRBD1 or TRBD2 (5 bases each). The germline V gene encodes CDR1 GTSNPN and CDR2 SVGIG (reference sequence). This CDR3 contains 16 residues. V was shortened by 0 bases and J by 0 bases, with 13 bases between the two germline ends.

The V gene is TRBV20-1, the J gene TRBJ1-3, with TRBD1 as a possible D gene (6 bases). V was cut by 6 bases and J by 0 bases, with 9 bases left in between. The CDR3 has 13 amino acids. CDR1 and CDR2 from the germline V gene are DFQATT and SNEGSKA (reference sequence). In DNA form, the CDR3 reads TGCAGTGCCCCGGACAGCTCTGGAAACACCATATATTTT. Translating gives CSAPDSSGNTIYF.

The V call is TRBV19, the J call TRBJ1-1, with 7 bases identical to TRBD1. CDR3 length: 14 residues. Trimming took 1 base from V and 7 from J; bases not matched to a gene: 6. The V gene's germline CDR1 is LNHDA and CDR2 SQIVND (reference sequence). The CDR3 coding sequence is TGTGCCAGTAGTATAGCCAGACAGGGCGGTGAAGCTTTCTTT. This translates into CASSIARQGGEAFF.

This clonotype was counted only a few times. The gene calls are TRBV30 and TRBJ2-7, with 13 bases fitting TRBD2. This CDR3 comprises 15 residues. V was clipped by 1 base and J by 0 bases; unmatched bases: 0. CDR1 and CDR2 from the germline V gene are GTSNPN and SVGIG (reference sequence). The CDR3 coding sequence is TGTGCCTGGAGTGGGACTAGCGGGAGCTCCTACGAGCAGTACTTC. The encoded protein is CAWSGTSGSSYEQYF.